The clone carrying this T cell receptor beta chain was picked up many times. This entry is derived from a study of T cells in Graves' hyperthyroidism and ophthalmopathy. Trimming stripped 2 bases from V and 5 bases from J, with 10 bases between. CDR3 length: 12 residues. The germline CDR1 and CDR2 sequences are GTSNPN and SVGIG (reference sequence). Amplified TCR beta CDR3 regions derived from RNA transcripts. The study used the HTBI primer set for a first-round RT-PCR of the TCR CDR3. TCRdb independently ran MiXCR on the multiplex PCR reads; one entry per CDR3 protein. This sample has a few hundred thousand distinct CDR3 sequences, with approximately 20% found just once.

This clonotype originated in a man in his thirties or forties with Graves' ophthalmopathy. Sample: blood. The chain carries TRBV30 and TRBJ2-7, with D uncertain. CDR3 nucleotide sequence: TGTGCCTGGAGTCCTCACCCCAACGAGCAGTACTTC. Amino acid sequence: CAWSPHPNEQYF.